This T cell receptor (beta chain) comes out of a study of type 1 and type 2 diabetes patients. Overall study findings and caveats: In CD4+ and CD8+ T cells, type 2 diabetes diversity exceeded type 1. Some expanded clones seen only in T1D might occur in additional T2D or control samples.

This clonotype was observed a handful of times. As yet, its antigen is unknown. The PCR template was genomic DNA. Multiplex PCR with 30 forward and 13 reverse primers amplified the TCR beta CDR3. From the multiplex PCR reads, TCRdb called clonotypes with MiXCR, one entry per CDR3 protein. The table lists fewer than 300,000 distinct CDR3 sequences, around 47% of them singletons, with around 13% in the top ten. Germline assignment: CDR1 LNHDA and CDR2 SQIVND (reference sequence). This CDR3 has 16 residues. The J segment lost 2 bases and the V segment lost 5 bases, leaving 3 bases of the junction unmatched.

The sequencing input was peripheral blood mononuclear cells (PBMCs). The V call is TRBV19, the J call TRBJ2-2; 12 bases agree with TRBD1. The clonotype originates from a man between 18 and 35 years old with type 2 diabetes. Here the CDR3 reads CASSSGTGGNTGELFF. The CDR3, as DNA: TGTGCCAGTAGTTCGGGGACAGGGGGCAACACCGGGGAGCTGTTTTTT. Full variable domain (rest looked up from reference TRBV19 and TRBJ2-2): DGGITQSPKYLFRKEGQNVTLSCEQNLNHDAMYWYRQDPGQGLRLIYYSQIVNDFQKGDIAEGYSVSREKKESFPLTVTSAQKNPTAFYLCASSSGTGGNTGELFFGEGSRLTVL.